The present TCR beta chain was sequenced within a study of cytomegalovirus exposure and HLA in healthy donors. Looking at the study overall: Around 80 million unique TCRs from HLA-typed donors were held in an early data release. Regarding the study as a whole: Reports indicate that TCR beta sequences accurately predicted the HLA-A and HLA-B alleles of most subjects.

The donors gave bone marrow, and they were healthy. This CDR3 has 14 residues. Germline V lookup: CDR1 SEHNR, CDR2 FQNEAQ (reference sequence). Concerning this clone: What it binds is unknown.

In the PCR, 60 Vbeta and 13 Jbeta primers were used. Clones were sequenced by immunoSEQ multiplex PCR, and TCRdb holds only the in-frame ones, with some missing. There are 170,000 or so clones in the sample; under 90% occur only once, and approximately 2% lies in the top ten. Source material: PBMCs. The TCR originated in a man younger than 35 in good health and CMV-seronegative. The chain uses TRBV7-9 and TRBJ2-5; 10 bases match TRBD1. Matching the DNA end better, TRBJ2-7 makes the J call doubtful. This CDR3 is CASSFGTGDYEQYF. CDR3 nucleotide sequence: TGTGCCAGCAGCTTTGGGACAGGGGATTACGAGCAGTACTTC.